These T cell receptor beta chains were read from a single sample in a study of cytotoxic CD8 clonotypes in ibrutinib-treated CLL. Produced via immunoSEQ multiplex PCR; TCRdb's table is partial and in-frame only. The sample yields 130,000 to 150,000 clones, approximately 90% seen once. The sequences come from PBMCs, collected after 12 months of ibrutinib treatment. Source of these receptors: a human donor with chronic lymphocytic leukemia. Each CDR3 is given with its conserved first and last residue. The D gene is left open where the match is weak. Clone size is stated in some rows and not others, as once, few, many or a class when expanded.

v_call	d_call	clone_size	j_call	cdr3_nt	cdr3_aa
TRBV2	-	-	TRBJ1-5	TGTGCCAGCAGTGACCGAGGGATCCAGCCCCAGCATTTT	CASSDRGIQPQHF
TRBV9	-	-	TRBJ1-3	TGTGCCAGCAGCGAACCCAGCTTTGGAAACACCATATATTTT	CASSEPSFGNTIYF
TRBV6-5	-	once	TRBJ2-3	TGTGCCAGCAGATTACAGGATACGCAGTATTTT	CASRLQDTQYF
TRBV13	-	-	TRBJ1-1	TGTGCCAGCAGCTCGGCGGTGGGGGGCATCACTGAAGCTTTCTTT	CASSSAVGGITEAFF
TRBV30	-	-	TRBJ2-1	TGTGCCTCACAGCTAGCCGGTGAGCAGTTCTTC	CASQLAGEQFF
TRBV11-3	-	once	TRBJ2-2	TGTGCCAGCAGCTCATTAGGGGAGCTGTTTTTT	CASSSLGELFF
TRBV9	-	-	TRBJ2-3	TGTGCCAGCAGCGTAGCTTGGGGACGCACAGATACGCAGTATTTT	CASSVAWGRTDTQYF
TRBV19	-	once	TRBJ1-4	TGTGCCAGTAGTATCAATGCCGGTGCTTATGAAAAACTGTTTTTT	CASSINAGAYEKLFF
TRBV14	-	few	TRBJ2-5	TGTGCCAGCAGCCTCTACGTCCAAGAGACCCAGTACTTC	CASSLYVQETQYF
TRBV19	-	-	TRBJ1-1	TGTGCCAGTAGTATAGATACGGCAGTTGAAGCTTTCTTT	CASSIDTAVEAFF
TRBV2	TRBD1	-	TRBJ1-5	TGTGCCACTAGGCAGGGGGATTTTGGAGCCCAGCATTTT	CATRQGDFGAQHF
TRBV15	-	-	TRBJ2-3	TGTGCCACCAGCAGAGGCGGGATGAGCACAGATACGCAGTATTTT	CATSRGGMSTDTQYF
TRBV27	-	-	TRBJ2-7	TGTGCCAGCAGTTTTACACCAGACTACGAGCAGTACTTC	CASSFTPDYEQYF
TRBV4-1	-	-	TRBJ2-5	TGCGCCAGCAGCCTCTCTGGGCGGGAACAAGAGACCCAGTACTTC	CASSLSGREQETQYF
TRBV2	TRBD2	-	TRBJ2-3	TGTGCCAGCAGTGCGGGAGGGGACACTGATACGCAGTATTTT	CASSAGGDTDTQYF
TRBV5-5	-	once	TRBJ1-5	TGTGCCAGCAGCTTGCAGGGGATGGATCAGCCCCAGCATTTT	CASSLQGMDQPQHF
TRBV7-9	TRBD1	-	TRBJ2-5	TGTGCCAGCAGCCCGGGACAGAACCAAGAGACCCAGTACTTC	CASSPGQNQETQYF
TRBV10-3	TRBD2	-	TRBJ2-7	TGTGCCATCAGTGCGGGGGTAGCGGGAGGGAGAGAGCAGTACTTC	CAISAGVAGGREQYF
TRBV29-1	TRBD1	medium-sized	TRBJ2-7	TGCAGCGTAAACAGGGGATACGTCAACGAGCAGTACTTC	CSVNRGYVNEQYF
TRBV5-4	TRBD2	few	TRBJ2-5	TGTGCCAGCAGCCAAGGGCTTAGCGGGAGTGGAAGAGAGACCCAGTACTTC	CASSQGLSGSGRETQYF
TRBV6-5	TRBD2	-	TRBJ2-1	TGTGCCAGCACCCGCGGGAGGGTCGATGAGCAGTTCTTC	CASTRGRVDEQFF
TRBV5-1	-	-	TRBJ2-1	TGCGCCAGCAGCTCGGAGGGGGGGCGCAACAATGAGCAGTTCTTC	CASSSEGGRNNEQFF
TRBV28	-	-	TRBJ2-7	TGTGCCAGCAGGCGGGACTTTACCTACGAGCAGTACTTC	CASRRDFTYEQYF